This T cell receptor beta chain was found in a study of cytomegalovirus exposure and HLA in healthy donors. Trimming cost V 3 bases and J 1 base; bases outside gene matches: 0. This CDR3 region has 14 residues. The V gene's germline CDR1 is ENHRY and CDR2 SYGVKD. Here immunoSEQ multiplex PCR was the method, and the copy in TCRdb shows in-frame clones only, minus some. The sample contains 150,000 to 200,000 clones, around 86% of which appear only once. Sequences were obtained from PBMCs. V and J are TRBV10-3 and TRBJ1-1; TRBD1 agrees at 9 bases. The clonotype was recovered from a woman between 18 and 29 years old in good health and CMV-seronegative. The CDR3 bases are TGTGCCATCAGTGAACAGGGGGCGAACACTGAAGCTTTCTTT. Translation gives CAISEQGANTEAFF.